The T cell receptor beta chain under discussion was sequenced for a study of cytomegalovirus exposure and HLA in healthy donors. 13 Jbeta primers and 60 Vbeta primers were used for the PCR. Assay: immunoSEQ multiplex PCR; the TCRdb copy retains only in-frame clones and omits some. The table shows more than 95,000 clones, with 70% to 90% occurring only once. The CDR3 consists of 18 residues. Per the germline V gene, CDR1 is PRHDT and CDR2 is FYEKMQ (reference sequence). V dropped 1 base and J dropped 2; count of bases not matched to a gene: 11. Sequenced: PBMCs. This clonotype was obtained from a man younger than 35 in good health and CMV-seropositive. The chain combines TRBV13 with TRBJ1-2; TRBD1 matches at 9 bases. CDR3 region: CASSLDPGQGSMNYGYTF. The CDR3 bases are TGTGCCAGCAGCTTAGATCCGGGACAGGGTAGTATGAACTATGGCTACACCTTC.